Listed here are 28 T cell receptor beta chains from one sample, sequenced in a study of blood T cell repertoires in COVID-19. The table came from immunoSEQ multiplex PCR; TCRdb's copy has only in-frame clones and leaves some out. The repertoire holds 210,000 or so clones, with around 92% as singletons. Sequencing was performed on peripheral blood. All receptors derive from a man aged 25-45 years with acute or convalescent COVID-19.

The rearrangement uses TRBV28 and TRBJ1-1; TRBD1 aligns across 9 bases. The CDR3 is made up of 17 amino acids. Germline lookup yields CDR1 MDHEN and CDR2 SYDVKM. V gave up 5 bases and J gave up 5 bases; unmatched junction bases: 15. The CDR3 DNA reads as TGTGCCAGCAGTCCTAACGCCGGGACAGGGTCTAAGACTGAAGCTTTCTTT. It is translated as CASSPNAGTGSKTEAFF.

V and J are TRBV11-2 and TRBJ2-4; the D gene is possibly TRBD1 (5 bases). The V end was cut by 0 bases, the J end by 7 bases, with 16 bases between. CDR1 is SGHAT and CDR2 is FQNNGV in the germline V gene. The CDR3 sequence is 16 residues long. The CDR3: CASSLDSRTPLNIQYF. The DNA of the CDR3 is TGTGCCAGCAGCTTAGATAGCAGGACACCTTTGAACATTCAGTACTTC.

V gene TRBV7-9 combines with J gene TRBJ2-7; D not certain. This CDR3 comprises 12 residues. Germline V CDR1 and CDR2: SEHNR, FQNEAQ (reference sequence). With 2 bases removed from V and 6 bases from J, the gap between germline ends came to 8 bases. The CDR3 bases are TGTGCCAGCAGCTTATTAGCCTCCGAGCAGTACTTC. Translated, it gives CASSLLASEQYF.

The rearrangement joins TRBV6-1 to TRBJ2-2, with D possibly TRBD1 on 5 matching bases. Germline loops: CDR1 MNHNS, CDR2 SASEGT. V shed 2 bases and J shed 1 base, with 17 bases lying between them. The CDR3 sequence is 18 residues long. The CDR3 loop is CASSETRGPDRNTGELFF. DNA for the CDR3: TGTGCCAGCAGTGAAACCCGTGGGCCCGACAGGAACACCGGGGAGCTGTTTTTT.

The rearrangement joins TRBV3-1 (or the pseudogene TRBV3-2) to TRBJ2-2; 11 nucleotides line up with TRBD2. Germline assignment: CDR1 LGHDT and CDR2 YNNKEL (reference sequence). The J segment lost 8 bases and the V segment lost 2 bases, leaving 22 bases of the junction unmatched. This CDR3 contains 21 residues. The chain's CDR3 is CASSQRATSGISLRQGGELFF. In DNA form, the CDR3 reads TGTGCCAGCAGCCAAAGGGCGACTAGCGGGATTTCTCTGAGACAAGGTGGGGAGCTGTTTTTT.

V gene TRBV28 combines with J gene TRBJ1-1; D gene unclear. V was pared by 8 bases and J by 8 bases, with 18 bases between. CDR3 length: 13 residues. Per the germline V gene, CDR1 is MDHEN and CDR2 is SYDVKM. This chain's CDR3 is CASQVQYGGEAFF. As DNA, the CDR3 is TGTGCCAGCCAGGTTCAGTACGGAGGGGAAGCTTTCTTT.

Details on this clone: The sample holds other DNA sequences that translate to the same CDR3. This chain connects TRBV5-1 to TRBJ2-3; possibly TRBD1 for D (7 bases). The CDR3 sequence is 14 residues long. Germline assignment: CDR1 SGHRS and CDR2 YFSETQ. V gave up 0 bases and J gave up 5 bases, with 10 bases separating them. Here the CDR3 reads CASSLGQGGDTQYF. The CDR3 DNA follows: TGCGCCAGCAGCTTGGGACAGGGAGGAGATACGCAGTATTTT.

A word on this clone: The junction and the germline gene differ at one end; a read error may be behind it. J is TRBJ2-7 and V is TRBV7-2, with D possibly matching TRBD2 (6 bases). Germline assignment: CDR1 SGHTA and CDR2 FQGNSA. The CDR3 contains 14 residues. The CDR3 sequence is CASSSTPDGRSALF. The CDR3 DNA sequence: TGTGCCAGCAGCTCTACCCCCGACGGGAGATCGGCCCTCTTC.

The rearrangement links TRBV7-2 to TRBJ2-1; 9 nucleotides align to TRBD2. The CDR3 spans 16 residues. Germline V gene lookup returns CDR1 SGHTA and CDR2 FQGNSA. The J segment lost 9 bases and the V segment lost 5 bases, leaving 14 bases of the junction unmatched. CDR3 amino acids: CASSLLSRGGPSEQFF. The CDR3, as DNA: TGTGCCAGCAGCCTCTTGTCGCGGGGGGGCCCATCTGAGCAGTTCTTC.

The rearrangement joins TRBV6-5 to TRBJ2-7, with a weak D call TRBD2 (5 bases). Germline loops: CDR1 MNHEY, CDR2 SVGAGI. Between the trimmed V and J ends, which lost 2 bases and 7 bases, there was a span of 9 bases. There are 12 residues in the CDR3. CDR3: CASSYNTGEQYF. The CDR3 coding sequence is TGTGCCAGCAGTTACAACACGGGGGAGCAGTACTTC.

The chain couples TRBV19 to TRBJ2-3; 12 bases are shared with TRBD2. Germline CDR1 LNHDA, CDR2 SQIVND (reference sequence). The trim removed 5 bases at V and 2 bases at J, leaving 5 bases unmatched. The CDR3 runs 16 residues. The DNA of the CDR3 is TGTGCCAGTAGTGTTGGACTAGCGGGAATCACAGATACGCAGTATTTT. It codes for CASSVGLAGITDTQYF.

This sequence joins TRBV7-6 and TRBJ2-1; 12 bases line up with TRBD1. Germline lookup yields CDR1 SGHVS and CDR2 FNYEAQ. V shed 2 bases and J 3 bases; nucleotides not matched to a gene: 5. The CDR3 is 17 amino acids. The CDR3 nucleotides are TGTGCCAGCAGCTTAACTGGGGACAGGGGGCTCTACAATGAGCAGTTCTTC. Translating gives CASSLTGDRGLYNEQFF.

This clone was counted once. This rearrangement joins TRBV11-2 to TRBJ2-7; 7 bases agree with TRBD2. Trimming removed 0 bases from V and 4 bases from J; junction bases left unmatched: 6. This CDR3 region has 15 residues. CDR1 is SGHAT and CDR2 is FQNNGV in the germline V gene. The CDR3, as DNA: TGTGCCAGCAGCTTAGATCCGCTAGCGGCGTACGAGCAGTACTTC. It yields the protein CASSLDPLAAYEQYF. Drawing the rest from reference TRBV11-2 and TRBJ2-7, the complete variable domain is EAGVAQSPRYKIIEKRQSVAFWCNPISGHATLYWYQQILGQGPKLLIQFQNNGVVDDSQLPKDRFSAERLKGVDSTLKIQPAKLEDSAVYLCASSLDPLAAYEQYFGPGTRLTVT.

The chain recombines TRBV28 with TRBJ1-5; D is unresolved. The germline V and J ends were trimmed by 2 bases and 2 bases, with 4 bases remaining between them. This CDR3 has 13 amino acids. Germline CDR1 MDHEN, CDR2 SYDVKM. The CDR3 reads CASSLQGNQPQHF. The CDR3 DNA follows: TGTGCCAGCAGTTTACAGGGCAATCAGCCCCAGCATTTT.

In its sample, this clone was seen once. This sequence joins TRBV19 and TRBJ2-3; 8 bases align to TRBD2. Germline assignment: CDR1 LNHDA and CDR2 SQIVND (reference sequence). CDR3 size: 14 residues. Trimming removed 9 bases from V and 2 bases from J; junction bases left unmatched: 7. The CDR3 reads CASATSGSTDTQYF. Here the CDR3 DNA reads TGTGCCAGCGCCACTAGCGGTTCCACAGATACGCAGTATTTT.

The chain carries TRBV28 and TRBJ2-3, with 9 nucleotides matching TRBD2. Germline V gene lookup returns CDR1 MDHEN and CDR2 SYDVKM. With V trimmed by 6 bases and J by 4 bases, 11 bases remained unmatched. The CDR3 covers 16 residues. In DNA form, the CDR3 reads TGTGCCAGCAGCTCCTGGGGTAGCGGGAGAGCAGATACGCAGTATTTT. Its protein is CASSSWGSGRADTQYF.

This clone was seen once. The rearrangement links TRBV19 to TRBJ2-3; 7 bases agree with TRBD2. The ends lost 3 bases at V and 2 bases at J; junction bases unmatched: 5. The CDR3 spans 15 residues. CDR1 is LNHDA and CDR2 is SQIVND in the germline V gene (reference sequence). The CDR3 reads CASSIAAGSTDTQYF. Here the CDR3 DNA reads TGTGCCAGTAGTATTGCAGCGGGATCCACAGATACGCAGTATTTT.

With respect to this clone: At one of its ends the junction is not consistent with the germline gene, which may arise from a read error. The chain links TRBV7-7 to TRBJ2-3; 11 nucleotides line up with TRBD2. Germline values: CDR1 SSHAT, CDR2 FNYEAQ (reference sequence). The CDR3 sequence is 15 residues long. The CDR3 loop is CASSEGLAATDTQYF. The CDR3 DNA sequence: TGTGCTAGCAGCGAGGGACTAGCGGCCACAGATACGCAGTATTTT.

This clone is a singleton in its sample. This chain links TRBV15 with TRBJ2-1, with 7 nucleotides matching TRBD2. Per the germline V gene, CDR1 is LNHNV and CDR2 is YYDKDF (reference sequence). This CDR3 comprises 16 residues. After removal of 1 base from V and 10 bases from J, the junction contained 13 bases not matched to a gene. This chain's CDR3 is CATSRALGGVAGEQFF. As DNA, the CDR3 is TGTGCCACCAGCAGAGCCCTGGGGGGGGTAGCTGGGGAGCAGTTCTTC.

The genes are TRBV27 and TRBJ2-5, with 7 positions matching TRBD1. The trim removed 4 bases at V and 0 bases at J, leaving 5 bases unmatched. This CDR3 is 15 amino acids long. The germline gives CDR1 MNHEY, CDR2 SMNVEV (reference sequence). The CDR3 loop reads CASSSRTGYQETQYF. For the CDR3, the DNA is TGTGCCAGCAGTTCCCGGACAGGATACCAAGAGACCCAGTACTTC.

CDR3: CASSPHFSGRNNEQFF. CDR3 nucleotide sequence: TGTGCCAGCAGTCCCCATTTTAGCGGGAGGAATAATGAGCAGTTCTTC. The V gene is TRBV27, the J gene TRBJ2-1, with 10 nucleotides matching TRBD2. This CDR3 is 16 amino acids long. Germline V gene lookup returns CDR1 MNHEY and CDR2 SMNVEV (reference sequence). The V segment lost 5 bases and the J segment 7 bases; nucleotides outside the gene matches: 11.

This sequence joins TRBV24-1 and TRBJ1-4, with unresolved D. Trimming took off 4 bases at V and 3 bases at J, with 11 bases between the two ends. Germline V gives CDR1 KGHDR, CDR2 SFDVKD. The CDR3 covers 15 residues. The CDR3 spells CATSDNRVPNEKLFF. CDR3 coding DNA: TGTGCCACCAGTGACAACCGGGTCCCTAATGAAAAACTGTTTTTT.

The V gene is TRBV7-8, the J gene TRBJ2-3; 9 nucleotides match TRBD2. CDR3 size: 18 residues. The ends lost 6 bases at V and 2 bases at J; junction bases unmatched: 15. Germline loops: CDR1 SGHVS, CDR2 FQNEAQ. The CDR3 region has the DNA TGTGCCAGCAGATCGTCGAGCGGGAGGTTTTGGGACACAGATACGCAGTATTTT. It specifies CASRSSSGRFWDTDTQYF.

This clone was found once. The rearrangement links TRBV6-1 to TRBJ1-5; D is ambiguous. Trimming took 3 bases from V and 6 from J, leaving 6 bases between them. Germline V gene lookup returns CDR1 MNHNS and CDR2 SASEGT. The CDR3 is 12 amino acids. The CDR3 here is CASSDLAQPQHF. The CDR3 DNA reads TGTGCCAGCAGTGATTTGGCTCAGCCCCAGCATTTT.

The chain uses TRBV4-1 and TRBJ2-5, with 7 bases that match TRBD2. The germline V gene has CDR1 MGHRA and CDR2 YSYEKL. The CDR3 is made up of 16 amino acids. Trimming took 2 bases from V and 0 from J; bases not matched to a gene: 6. Here the CDR3 DNA reads TGCGCCAGCAGCCAACTTAGCGGGTTTTACCAAGAGACCCAGTACTTC. It yields the protein CASSQLSGFYQETQYF.

The rearrangement joins TRBV4-1 to TRBJ1-3, with D tentatively TRBD1 (6 bases). There are 15 residues in the CDR3. Looked up from germline, CDR1 is MGHRA and CDR2 is YSYEKL. Trimming left V 4 bases short and J 1 base short, with 11 bases between. The CDR3 is CASSPRGISGNTIYF. The CDR3 nucleotides are TGCGCCAGCAGCCCCAGGGGAATTTCTGGAAACACCATATATTTT.

This rearrangement joins TRBV4-1 to TRBJ1-2, with TRBD1 matching over 8 bases. Germline V gene lookup returns CDR1 MGHRA and CDR2 YSYEKL. This CDR3 spans 19 amino acids. Trimming removed 1 base from V and 0 bases from J; junction bases left unmatched: 13. CDR3 DNA sequence: TGCGCCAGCAGCCAAGGGCGAGCTGGACAGGGTCGGGCTAACTATGGCTACACCTTC. It encodes CASSQGRAGQGRANYGYTF.

The chain recombines TRBV28 with TRBJ1-5; no clear D. The CDR3 is 15 amino acids. CDR1 is MDHEN, CDR2 SYDVKM, per germline. Trimming stripped 3 bases from V and 3 bases from J, with 12 bases between. The CDR3 region has the DNA TGTGCCAGCAGTTTTTCTGGGAGCTACAATCAGCCCCAGCATTTT. Translated: CASSFSGSYNQPQHF.